The rows below give T cell receptor beta chains drawn from one sample of a study of Ad26.COV2.S vaccination and SARS-CoV-2 variants. Measured with immunoSEQ multiplex PCR; TCRdb has only the in-frame clones, and not every one. This table has hundreds of thousands of clones, about 83% appearing once. Specimen: peripheral blood, collected in a trial of Ad26.COV2.S vaccine versus placebo. These receptors were collected from a person between 18 and 65 years old who received the Ad26.COV2.S COVID-19 vaccine or a placebo. The CDR3 runs from the conserved cysteine through the conserved F or W. D genes are given only for firm matches. Only part of the rows carry a size: once, few, many, or a class if the clone is expanded.

D	size	V	J	DNA	CDR3
TRBD1	few	TRBV4-2	TRBJ1-6	TGTGCCAGCAGCCAACGACCCAGGGGGGCTTCACCCCTCCACTTT	CASSQRPRGASPLHF
.	once	TRBV6-1	TRBJ1-2	TGTGCCAGCAGTGCAGCAGGCAACTATGGCTACACCTTC	CASSAAGNYGYTF
.	.	TRBV7-2	TRBJ1-4	TGTGCCAGCAGCTTACAGACTAATGAAAAACTGTTTTTT	CASSLQTNEKLFF
.	few	TRBV5-6	TRBJ2-7	TGTGCCAGCAGCTGGGGGTCTGGCTACGAGCAGTACTTC	CASSWGSGYEQYF
.	.	TRBV7-9	TRBJ1-1	TGTGCCAGCAGCCCCCAGACGGGCACTGAAGCTTTCTTT	CASSPQTGTEAFF
.	once	TRBV7-3	TRBJ1-1	TGTGCCAGCAGCTTAGTAGGGGGGAACACTGAAGCTTTCTTT	CASSLVGGNTEAFF
.	.	TRBV11-1	TRBJ2-7	TGTGCCAGCAGCGGCCGCCAGAGCTCCTACGAGCAGTACTTC	CASSGRQSSYEQYF
.	.	TRBV21-1	TRBJ2-2	TGTGCCAGCAGCGAGACTAGCGGGGAACCTAACACCGGGGAGCTGTTTTTT	CASSETSGEPNTGELFF
TRBD1	.	TRBV6-5	TRBJ1-4	TGTGCCAGCCTTATCAGGGGGGGTGAAAAACTGTTTTTT	CASLIRGGEKLFF
.	.	TRBV3-1/TRBV3-2	TRBJ2-2	TGTGCCAGCAGCCAAGTTAGGGGGTACGGGGAGCTGTTTTTT	CASSQVRGYGELFF
TRBD2	.	TRBV5-1	TRBJ2-5	TGCGCCAGCAGTGTGGGGGGGTATCGAGAGACCCAGTACTTC	CASSVGGYRETQYF
.	.	TRBV6-5	TRBJ1-1	TGTGCCAGCAGAAGGTCCGGGGGAGACACTGAAGCTTTCTTT	CASRRSGGDTEAFF
TRBD1	.	TRBV7-9	TRBJ1-5	TGTGCCAGCAGCTTCGGTTGGACAGGGGAAAATCAGCCCCAGCATTTT	CASSFGWTGENQPQHF
TRBD1	.	TRBV5-1	TRBJ1-6	TGCGCCAGCAGCGGGGACAGGCCCGGGCCTAATTCACCCCTCCACTTT	CASSGDRPGPNSPLHF
TRBD2	.	TRBV11-2	TRBJ2-1	TGTGCCAGCAGCTCCTTAGCGGGAGCTAACTACAATGAGCAGTTCTTC	CASSSLAGANYNEQFF
.	.	TRBV6-5	TRBJ1-3	TGTGCCAGCAGTTACGAGGGGCGCGGTGGAAACACCATATATTTT	CASSYEGRGGNTIYF
.	.	TRBV6-6	TRBJ1-3	TGTGCCAGCCAATTGGGAAACACCATATATTTT	CASQLGNTIYF
.	once	TRBV21-1	TRBJ1-6	TGTGCCAGCAGCCAAGCACCGGGTTCCCTCCACTTT	CASSQAPGSLHF
.	.	TRBV6-5	TRBJ2-7	TGTGCCAGCAGTTACTCTTCAGATTTTACCTACGAGCAGTACTTC	CASSYSSDFTYEQYF
TRBD1	few	TRBV6-5	TRBJ1-2	TGTGCCAGCAACGAAAGGGGCCGGACAGGGGATGGCTACACCTTC	CASNERGRTGDGYTF
.	.	TRBV7-9	TRBJ1-4	TGTGCCAGCAGCTCCGGATCAAGGGCTAATGAAAAACTGTTTTTT	CASSSGSRANEKLFF